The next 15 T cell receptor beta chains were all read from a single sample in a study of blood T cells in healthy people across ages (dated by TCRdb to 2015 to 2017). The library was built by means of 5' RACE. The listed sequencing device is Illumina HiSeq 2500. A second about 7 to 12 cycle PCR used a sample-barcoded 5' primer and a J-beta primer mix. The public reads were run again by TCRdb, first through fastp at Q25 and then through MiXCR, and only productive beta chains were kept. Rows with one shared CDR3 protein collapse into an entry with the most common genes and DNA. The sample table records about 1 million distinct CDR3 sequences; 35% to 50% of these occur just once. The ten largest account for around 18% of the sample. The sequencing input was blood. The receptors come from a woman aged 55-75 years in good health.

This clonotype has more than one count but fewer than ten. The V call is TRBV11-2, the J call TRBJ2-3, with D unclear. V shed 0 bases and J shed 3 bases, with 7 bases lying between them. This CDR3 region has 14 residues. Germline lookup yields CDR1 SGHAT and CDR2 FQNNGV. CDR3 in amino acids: CASSLDRQTDTQYF. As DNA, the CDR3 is TGTGCCAGCAGCTTAGATCGCCAGACAGATACGCAGTATTTT.

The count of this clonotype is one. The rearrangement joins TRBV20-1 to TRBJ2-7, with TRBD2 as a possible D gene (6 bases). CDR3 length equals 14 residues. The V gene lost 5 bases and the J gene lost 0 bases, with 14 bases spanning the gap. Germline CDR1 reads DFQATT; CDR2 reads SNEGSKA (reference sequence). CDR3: CSAETGTGSYEQYF. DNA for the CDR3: TGCAGTGCTGAAACCGGGACTGGCTCCTACGAGCAGTACTTC.

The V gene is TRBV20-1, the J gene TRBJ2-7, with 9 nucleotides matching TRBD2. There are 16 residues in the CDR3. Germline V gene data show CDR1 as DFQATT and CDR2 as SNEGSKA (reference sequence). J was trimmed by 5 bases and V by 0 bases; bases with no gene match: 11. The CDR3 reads CSARDQRAGGRDEQYF. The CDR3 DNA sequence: TGCAGTGCTAGAGATCAACGAGCGGGAGGCCGCGACGAGCAGTACTTC.

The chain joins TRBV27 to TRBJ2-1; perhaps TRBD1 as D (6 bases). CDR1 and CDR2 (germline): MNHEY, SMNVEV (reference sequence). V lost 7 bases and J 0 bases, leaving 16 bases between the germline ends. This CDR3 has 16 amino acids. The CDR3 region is CASMGTLLSSYNEQFF. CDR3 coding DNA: TGTGCCAGCATGGGGACACTACTCAGCTCCTACAATGAGCAGTTCTTC.

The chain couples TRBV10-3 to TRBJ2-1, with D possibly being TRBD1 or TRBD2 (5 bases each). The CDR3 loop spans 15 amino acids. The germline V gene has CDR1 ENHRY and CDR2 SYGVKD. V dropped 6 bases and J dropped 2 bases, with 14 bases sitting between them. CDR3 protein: CAISQGTTAYNEQFF. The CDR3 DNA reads TGTGCCATCAGCCAAGGGACGACCGCCTACAATGAGCAGTTCTTC.

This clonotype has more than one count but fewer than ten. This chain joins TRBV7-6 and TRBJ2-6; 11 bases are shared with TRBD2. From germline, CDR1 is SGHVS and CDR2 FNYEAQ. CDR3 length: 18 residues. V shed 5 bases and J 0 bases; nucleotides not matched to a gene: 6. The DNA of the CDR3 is TGTGCCAGCAGCAAGACTAGCGGGACCAACTCTGGGGCCAACGTCCTGACTTTC. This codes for CASSKTSGTNSGANVLTF.

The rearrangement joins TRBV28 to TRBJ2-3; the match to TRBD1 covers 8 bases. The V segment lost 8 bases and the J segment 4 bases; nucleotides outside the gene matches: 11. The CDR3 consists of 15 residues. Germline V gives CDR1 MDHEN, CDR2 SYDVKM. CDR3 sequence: CASANRGTNADTQYF. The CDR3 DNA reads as TGTGCCAGCGCAAACAGGGGGACGAACGCAGATACGCAGTATTTT.

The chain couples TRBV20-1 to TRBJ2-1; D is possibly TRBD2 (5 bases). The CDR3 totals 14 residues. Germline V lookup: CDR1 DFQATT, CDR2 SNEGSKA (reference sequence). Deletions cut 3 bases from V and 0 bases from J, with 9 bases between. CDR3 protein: CSASKADSYNEQFF. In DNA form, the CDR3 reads TGCAGTGCTAGTAAAGCGGACTCCTACAATGAGCAGTTCTTC.

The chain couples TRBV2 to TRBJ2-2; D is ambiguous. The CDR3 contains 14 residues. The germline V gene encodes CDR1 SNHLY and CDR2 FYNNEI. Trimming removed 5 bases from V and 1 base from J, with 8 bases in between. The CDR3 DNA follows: TGTGCCAGCAGTACTATGGGGAACACCGGGGAGCTGTTTTTT. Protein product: CASSTMGNTGELFF.

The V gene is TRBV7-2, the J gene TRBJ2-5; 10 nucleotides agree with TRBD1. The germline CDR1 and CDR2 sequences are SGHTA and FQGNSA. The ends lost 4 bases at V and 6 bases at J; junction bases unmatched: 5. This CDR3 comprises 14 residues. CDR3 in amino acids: CASSSGQGPKTQYF. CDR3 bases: TGTGCCAGCAGCTCGGGACAGGGGCCGAAGACCCAGTACTTC.

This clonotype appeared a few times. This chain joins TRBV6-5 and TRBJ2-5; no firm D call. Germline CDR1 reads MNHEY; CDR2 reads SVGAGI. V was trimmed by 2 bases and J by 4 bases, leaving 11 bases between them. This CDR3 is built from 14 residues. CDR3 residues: CASSYRSGGETQYF. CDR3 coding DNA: TGTGCCAGCAGTTACCGGTCAGGTGGAGAGACCCAGTACTTC.

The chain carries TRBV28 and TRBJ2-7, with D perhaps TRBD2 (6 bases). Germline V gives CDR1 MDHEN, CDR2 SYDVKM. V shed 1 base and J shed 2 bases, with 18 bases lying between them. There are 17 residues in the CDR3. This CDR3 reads CASSLLLTGGAPYEQYF. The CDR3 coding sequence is TGTGCCAGCAGTTTATTACTCACAGGAGGGGCCCCCTACGAGCAGTACTTC.

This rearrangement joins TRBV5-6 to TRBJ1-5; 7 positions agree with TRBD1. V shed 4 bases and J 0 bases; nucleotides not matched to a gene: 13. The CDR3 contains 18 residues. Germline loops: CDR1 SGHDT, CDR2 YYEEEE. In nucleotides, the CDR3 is TGTGCCAGCAGCCTTTCGGGGGGACAGCCTAATAGCAATCAGCCCCAGCATTTT. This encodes CASSLSGGQPNSNQPQHF.

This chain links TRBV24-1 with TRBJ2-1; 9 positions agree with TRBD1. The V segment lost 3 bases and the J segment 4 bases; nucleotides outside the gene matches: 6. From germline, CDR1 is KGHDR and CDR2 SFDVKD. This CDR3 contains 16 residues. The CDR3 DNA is TGTGCCACCAGTGATATGAGACAGGGGGTTTACAATGAGCAGTTCTTC. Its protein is CATSDMRQGVYNEQFF.

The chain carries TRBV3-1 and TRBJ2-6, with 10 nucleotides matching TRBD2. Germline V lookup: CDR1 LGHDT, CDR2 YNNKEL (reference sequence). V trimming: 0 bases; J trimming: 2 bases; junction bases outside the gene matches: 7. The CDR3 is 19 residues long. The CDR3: CASSQDRASGSTGANVLTF. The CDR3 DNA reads TGTGCCAGCAGCCAAGACCGTGCTAGCGGGAGTACTGGGGCCAACGTCCTGACTTTC. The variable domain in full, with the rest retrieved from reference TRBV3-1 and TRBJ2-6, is DTAVSQTPKYLVTQMGNDKSIKCEQNLGHDTMYWYKQDSKKFLKIMFSYNNKELIINETVPNRFSPKSPDKAHLNLHINSLELGDSAVYFCASSQDRASGSTGANVLTFGAGSRLTVL.